These 32 T cell receptor beta chains originate from one sample sequenced in a study of neurological immune-mediated disorders. TCRdb recomputed calls from the 5' RACE reads with MiXCR, one row per CDR3 protein. The repertoire includes tens of thousands of distinct CDR3 sequences, roughly 3.9% of them detected once, and 1% to 1.5% sits in the top ten. The sequenced sample was PBMCs. The receptors were gathered from a man aged 25-45 years with multiple sclerosis.

This clonotype occurred many times. J is TRBJ2-1 and V is TRBV29-1; no firm D call. V lost 6 bases to trimming and J lost 0 bases, with 6 bases between them. The CDR3 is made up of 12 amino acids. Germline-derived CDR1 and CDR2 are SQVTM and ANQGSEA. The CDR3 is CSVLSSYNEQFF. The CDR3 DNA is TGCAGCGTCCTTAGCTCCTACAATGAGCAGTTCTTC.

This clonotype was counted ten times or more. This chain joins TRBV7-8 and TRBJ2-3; TRBD2 aligns across 8 bases. V was clipped by 4 bases and J by 5 bases; unmatched bases: 8. The CDR3 is 15 residues long. Germline lookup yields CDR1 SGHVS and CDR2 FQNEAQ. The DNA of the CDR3 is TGTGCCAGCAGCTCACTTAGCGGGGTTGGAGATACGCAGTATTTT. Translated: CASSSLSGVGDTQYF.

This clonotype was seen ten or more times. The CDR3 protein is CASRTGSGDFEQYF. For the CDR3, the DNA is TGTGCCAGCAGAACGGGTAGCGGAGACTTCGAGCAGTACTTC. The chain carries TRBV6-2 or TRBV6-3 and TRBJ2-7, with D possibly TRBD2 on 6 matching bases. The CDR3 length is 14 residues. The germline CDR1 and CDR2 sequences are MNHEY and SVGEGT. Trimming removed 6 bases at V and 6 bases at J, with 18 bases between.

This clonotype was counted ten times or more. CDR3 DNA sequence: TGTGCCAGCAGCTTAGGAGGGACCAACTACGAGCAGTACTTC. Translated, it gives CASSLGGTNYEQYF. The rearrangement joins TRBV7-9 to TRBJ2-7; D could derive from TRBD1 or TRBD2 (5 bases each). This CDR3 has 14 residues. The germline V gene has CDR1 SEHNR and CDR2 FQNEAQ (reference sequence). V dropped 1 base and J dropped 3 bases, with 10 bases sitting between them.

This clonotype was seen many times. The gene calls are TRBV10-3 and TRBJ1-6, with a possible D match to TRBD1 (5 bases). CDR1 ENHRY and CDR2 SYGVKD come from the germline V gene. Trimming took off 3 bases at V and 2 bases at J, with 14 bases between the two ends. CDR3 length: 17 residues. CDR3 loop: CAISEAGYGTYNSPLHF. The CDR3 nucleotides are TGTGCCATCAGTGAAGCAGGGTATGGGACCTATAATTCACCCCTCCACTTT.

This clonotype was observed many times. J is TRBJ2-2 and V is TRBV2; D perhaps matches TRBD1 (6 bases). Germline V gives CDR1 SNHLY, CDR2 FYNNEI. V shed 6 bases and J shed 3 bases, with 11 bases lying between them. The CDR3 length is 14 residues. This chain's CDR3 is CASRPQGYTGELFF. The CDR3 coding sequence is TGTGCCAGCAGACCACAGGGTTACACCGGGGAGCTGTTTTTT. Together with reference TRBV2 and TRBJ2-2, the CDR3 gives the full variable domain: EPEVTQTPSHQVTQMGQEVILRCVPISNHLYFYWYRQILGQKVEFLVSFYNNEISEKSEIFDDQFSVERPDGSNFTLKIRSTKLEDSAMYFCASRPQGYTGELFFGEGSRLTVL.

This clonotype appeared many times. The rearrangement links TRBV7-2 to TRBJ2-1; 11 positions match TRBD2. The V gene end was trimmed by 2 bases and the J gene end by 0 bases; junction bases not matched to a gene: 6. Germline CDR1 SGHTA, CDR2 FQGNSA. The CDR3 is 18 amino acids. CDR3 DNA sequence: TGTGCCAGCAGCTTACAACTAGCGGGGGCCCTCTCCTACAATGAGCAGTTCTTC. This translates into CASSLQLAGALSYNEQFF.

This clonotype was counted at least ten times. J is TRBJ2-6 and V is TRBV5-1, with D hard to call. The V gene lost 5 bases and the J gene lost 2 bases, with 5 bases spanning the gap. Germline CDR1 and CDR2: SGHRS and YFSETQ. The CDR3 loop spans 13 amino acids. This chain's CDR3 is CASRDTGANVLTF. DNA for the CDR3: TGCGCCAGCAGAGACACTGGGGCCAACGTCCTGACTTTC.

V usage is TRBV7-9 and J usage is TRBJ2-5; 10 bases are shared with TRBD1. The trim removed 2 bases at V and 4 bases at J, leaving 7 bases unmatched. From germline, CDR1 is SEHNR and CDR2 FQNEAQ (reference sequence). The CDR3 is 16 amino acids. The CDR3 DNA reads as TGTGCCAGCAGCTTAACCGGGACAGGGGTGCTAGAGACCCAGTACTTC. This gives the protein CASSLTGTGVLETQYF. Looking up the rest from reference TRBV7-9 and TRBJ2-5 gives the full variable domain: DTGVSQNPRHKITKRGQNVTFRCDPISEHNRLYWYRQTLGQGPEFLTYFQNEAQLEKSRLLSDRFSAERPKGSFSTLEIQRTEQGDSAMYLCASSLTGTGVLETQYFGPGTRLLVL.

This clonotype was observed at least ten times. The CDR3 nucleotides are TGCGCCAGCAGCCAAGATGACGTAAGGGGGCAAGAGACCCAGTACTTC. Residues: CASSQDDVRGQETQYF. The genes are TRBV4-1 and TRBJ2-5; maybe TRBD1 (6 bases). The germline CDR1 and CDR2 sequences are MGHRA and YSYEKL. Trimming removed 0 bases at V and 2 bases at J, with 13 bases between. The CDR3 loop spans 16 amino acids.

At least ten counts were recorded for this clonotype. The chain is built from TRBV5-6 and TRBJ2-7; TRBD1 matches 11 bases. CDR3 length: 14 amino acids. Germline trimming cut 7 bases from V and 6 bases from J; bases unmatched to any gene: 9. Germline CDR1 is SGHDT and CDR2 is YYEEEE. The CDR3 bases are TGTGCCAGCGGGGACAGGGGGATGGGGGGCGAGCAGTACTTC. It translates to CASGDRGMGGEQYF.

This clonotype was counted many times. The chain uses TRBV11-2 and TRBJ2-7, with 8 bases fitting TRBD1. This CDR3 has 14 residues. J lost 1 base, V lost 3 bases, and 2 bases had no gene match. Germline-derived CDR1 and CDR2 are SGHAT and FQNNGV. DNA for the CDR3: TGTGCCAGCAGCTTGACAGGGGTATCCTACGAGCAGTACTTC. It encodes CASSLTGVSYEQYF.

This clonotype was observed many times. The chain carries TRBV5-6 and TRBJ2-2; D is possibly TRBD1 or TRBD2 (5 bases each). Deletions cut 4 bases from V and 2 bases from J, with 18 bases between. CDR1 SGHDT and CDR2 YYEEEE come from the germline V gene. This CDR3 region has 17 residues. Here the CDR3 reads CASSQPTGTGNTGELFF. The CDR3 DNA reads TGTGCCAGCAGCCAACCAACCGGGACGGGAAACACCGGGGAGCTGTTTTTT.

This clonotype was observed many times. The chain recombines TRBV5-1 with TRBJ2-5, with 7 nucleotides matching TRBD2. The CDR3 runs to 13 residues. The V segment lost 4 bases and the J segment 5 bases; nucleotides outside the gene matches: 5. In germline, CDR1 is SGHRS, CDR2 YFSETQ. Here the CDR3 reads CASSPVGGETQYF. The CDR3 coding sequence is TGCGCCAGCAGCCCTGTCGGGGGGGAGACCCAGTACTTC.

This clonotype was detected many times. The chain links TRBV10-3 to TRBJ1-5; possible D gene TRBD1, 5 bases. Germline V gene data show CDR1 as ENHRY and CDR2 as SYGVKD. CDR3 length: 16 residues. V was trimmed by 0 bases and J by 0 bases, leaving 9 bases between them. Written as DNA, the CDR3 is TGTGCCATCAGTGAGTCCGGGGGGTATAGCAATCAGCCCCAGCATTTT. Translation: CAISESGGYSNQPQHF.

At least ten counts were recorded for this clonotype. The rearrangement uses TRBV14 and TRBJ2-7; weak D call: TRBD2 (5 bases). The CDR3 is 15 amino acids. Germline loops: CDR1 SGHDN, CDR2 FVKESK. V lost 4 bases and J lost 1, with 14 bases in between. CDR3 in amino acids: CASSPLPRGSYEQYF. CDR3 coding DNA: TGTGCCAGCAGCCCACTCCCCCGGGGATCCTACGAGCAGTACTTC.

On this clonotype itself: This may come from a read error, since a much larger clone is one base off. The chain joins TRBV5-1 to TRBJ2-7; the D gene is possibly TRBD2 (5 bases). CDR1 is SGHRS, CDR2 YFSETQ, per germline. CDR3 length: 14 amino acids. CDR3 coding DNA: TGCGTCAATCCGGGAACGGGCACCGACTACGAGCAGTACTTC. Its translation: CVNPGTGTDYEQYF.

This clonotype appeared a few times. Its ends do not fully match the called genes, so a read error is possible. The chain joins TRBV20-1 to TRBJ1-5, with 11 positions matching TRBD1. Per the germline V gene, CDR1 is DFQATT and CDR2 is SNEGSKA (reference sequence). The CDR3 is made up of 14 amino acids. DNA for the CDR3: TGCAGTGCTAGAGTGGGACAGGGGGATCAGCCCCAGAATTTT. It codes for CSARVGQGDQPQNF.

To note about this clonotype: One end of the junction fails to match germline, which may point to a read error. CDR3 protein: CASSSGTAAYKEQFF. CDR3 coding DNA: TGTGCCAGCAGCTCAGGGACCGCCGCCTACAAAGAGCAGTTCTTC. The chain is built from TRBV11-2 and TRBJ2-1, with D possibly called TRBD1 or TRBD2 (5 bases each). Germline CDR1 SGHAT, CDR2 FQNNGV. The CDR3 is 15 residues long.

This clonotype was counted many times. A read error may explain this, as a much larger clone is one base away. The rearrangement links TRBV7-2 to TRBJ2-7; D uncertain. CDR3 size: 14 residues. The germline V and J ends were trimmed by 1 base and 5 bases, with 12 bases remaining between them. Germline V gene data show CDR1 as SGHTA and CDR2 as FQGNSA. The CDR3: CASSLEGKVNEQYF. As DNA, the CDR3 is TGTGCCAGCAGCTTAGAAGGGAAGGTCAACGAGCAGTACTTC.

This clonotype has only a few counts. A read error is possible here, since a much larger clone lies one base away. Here the CDR3 reads CASSFQTTPGDTQYF. The CDR3 bases are TGTGCCAGCAGTTTTCAAACCACGCCCGGAGATACGCAGTATTTT. The chain employs TRBV12-3 or TRBV12-4 and TRBJ2-3; no clear D gene. V lost 3 bases to trimming and J lost 5 bases, with 15 bases between them. The CDR3 is 15 amino acids.

This clonotype was seen at least ten times. The CDR3 spells CASSLSRGTEAFF. The DNA of the CDR3 is TGTGCCAGCAGCTTATCGAGAGGCACTGAAGCTTTCTTT. The rearrangement uses TRBV7-9 and TRBJ1-1; D is unresolved. This CDR3 contains 13 residues. Germline CDR1 is SEHNR and CDR2 is FQNEAQ (reference sequence). V was trimmed by 2 bases and J by 4 bases, leaving 8 bases between them.

This clonotype occurred many times. Mismatch with germline at one junction end may stem from a read error. J is TRBJ1-5 and V is TRBV20-1; D may be TRBD1 (6 bases). Germline assignment: CDR1 DFQATT and CDR2 SNEGSKA (reference sequence). The length of the CDR3 is 14 residues. CDR3 amino acids: CSARFGGPGQPQNF. CDR3 DNA sequence: TGCAGTGCTAGATTTGGGGGCCCCGGGCAGCCCCAGAATTTT.

Comments on this clonotype: This may arise from a read error, as a much more abundant clone is one base away. The rearrangement links TRBV11-2 to TRBJ2-2, with D unresolved. The V gene's germline CDR1 is SGHAT and CDR2 FQNNGV. CDR3 size: 13 residues. V was shortened by 5 bases and J by 7 bases, with 11 bases between the two germline ends. In nucleotides, the CDR3 is TGTGCCAGCAGCGAGCAGTGGCTCGGGGAGCTGTTTTTT. The encoded protein is CASSEQWLGELFF. Drawing the rest from reference TRBV11-2 and TRBJ2-2, the complete variable domain is EAGVAQSPRYKIIEKRQSVAFWCNPISGHATLYWYQQILGQGPKLLIQFQNNGVVDDSQLPKDRFSAERLKGVDSTLKIQPAKLEDSAVYLCASSEQWLGELFFGEGSRLTVL.

This clonotype has a count of ten or more. This chain links TRBV3-1 with TRBJ2-6; tentative D call: TRBD2 (6 bases). V gave up 0 bases and J gave up 4 bases, with 10 bases separating them. The CDR3 has 16 residues. Germline V gene sequence: CDR1 LGHDT, CDR2 YNNKEL (reference sequence). The CDR3: CASSQEGGAGANVLTF. The CDR3 region has the DNA TGTGCCAGCAGCCAAGAAGGCGGGGCCGGGGCCAACGTCCTGACTTTC.

This clonotype was detected ten times or more. The chain uses TRBV7-2 and TRBJ2-1, with D perhaps TRBD2 (7 bases). Trimming shortened V by 5 bases and J by 8 bases, and 13 bases separated the two germline ends. Germline-derived CDR1 and CDR2 are SGHTA and FQGNSA. This CDR3 comprises 13 residues. For the CDR3, the DNA is TGTGCCAGCAGCCCCCCGGGGGGCTATGAGCAGTTCTTC. Translating it yields CASSPPGGYEQFF.

This clonotype was picked up many times. This sequence joins TRBV4-1 and TRBJ2-7, with 9 nucleotides matching TRBD1. The CDR3 is made up of 16 amino acids. CDR1 MGHRA and CDR2 YSYEKL come from the germline V gene. The V segment lost 3 bases and the J segment 4 bases; nucleotides outside the gene matches: 10. CDR3 DNA sequence: TGCGCCAGCAGCCAGTATACAGGGGGCGCGACGTACGAGCAGTACTTC. It encodes CASSQYTGGATYEQYF.

This clonotype appeared many times. The rearrangement links TRBV10-3 to TRBJ2-5, with 9 bases that match TRBD2. The germline V gene encodes CDR1 ENHRY and CDR2 SYGVKD. CDR3 length: 17 residues. The V and J ends lost 3 bases and 2 bases, in that order; junction bases with no gene match: 10. The CDR3 sequence is CAISEAPAGGKQETQYF. The CDR3 bases are TGTGCCATCAGTGAAGCCCCGGCGGGGGGGAAACAAGAGACCCAGTACTTC.

This clonotype was observed a few times. The J gene is TRBJ2-7, the V gene TRBV12-3 or TRBV12-4; D uncertain. This CDR3 is built from 13 residues. V gave up 4 bases and J gave up 2 bases, with 9 bases separating them. The CDR3 nucleotides read TGTGCCAGCAGTTCTCGGATGGCCTACGAGCAGTACTTC. Its protein is CASSSRMAYEQYF.

This clonotype was recorded many times. The rearrangement links TRBV12-3 or TRBV12-4 to TRBJ1-5; D ambiguous. V lost 2 bases and J lost 0, with 11 bases in between. There are 16 residues in the CDR3. CDR3: CASSLSQSFSNQPQHF. CDR3 coding DNA: TGTGCCAGCAGTTTAAGCCAGTCTTTTAGCAATCAGCCCCAGCATTTT.

This clonotype has ten or more counts. This rearrangement joins TRBV7-2 to TRBJ1-1, with unresolved D. The CDR3 spans 13 residues. The V end lost 0 bases, the J end lost 7 bases, and 9 bases lay between the germline ends. Germline V gene sequence: CDR1 SGHTA, CDR2 FQGNSA. The CDR3 region is CASSLARHVEAFF. In DNA form, the CDR3 reads TGTGCCAGCAGCTTAGCGAGACACGTTGAAGCTTTCTTT.

This clonotype has a count of ten or more. DNA of the CDR3: TGCGCCAGCAGCTTGGTGGGACAGTTCATGAACACTGAAGCTTTCTTT. This encodes CASSLVGQFMNTEAFF. V is TRBV5-1 and J is TRBJ1-1; 7 bases map to TRBD1. Trimming removed 0 bases from V and 0 bases from J; junction bases left unmatched: 5. The CDR3 extends over 16 amino acids. Germline V lookup: CDR1 SGHRS, CDR2 YFSETQ.